This T cell receptor beta chain derives from a study of OX40 agonist ivuxolimab in advanced cancers. Study-wide background: It was ivuxolimab, an agonistic anti-OX40 (CD134) antibody, that patients were treated with.

With baseline, cycle 4 day 1, and cycle 7 day 1 as timepoints, blood was sampled. Regarding the study as a whole: More expanded clones were found, on average, in CD8+ than in CD4+ T cells.

Worth noting for this clone: Its antigen remains unidentified.

CDR1 GTSNPN and CDR2 SVGIG come from the germline V gene (reference sequence). With 0 bases clipped from V and 0 bases from J, the junction kept 10 bases outside the gene matches. The CDR3 runs to 18 residues. Libraries were prepared by immunoSEQ multiplex PCR; TCRdb keeps only in-frame clonotypes and omits some of them. The sample yields about 62,000 clones, roughly 85% seen once. Sequencing used CD4+ or CD8+ T cells sorted from blood, obtained in a trial of the OX40 agonist ivuxolimab. This receptor was taken from an adult with an advanced solid tumor such as melanoma, head and neck, liver or kidney cancer. The gene calls are TRBV30 and TRBJ1-4; 7 nucleotides agree with TRBD1. CDR3 bases: TGTGCCTGGAGTGTCGGACAGGACAGTTTTGCAACTAATGAAAAACTGTTTTTT. It is translated as CAWSVGQDSFATNEKLFF.